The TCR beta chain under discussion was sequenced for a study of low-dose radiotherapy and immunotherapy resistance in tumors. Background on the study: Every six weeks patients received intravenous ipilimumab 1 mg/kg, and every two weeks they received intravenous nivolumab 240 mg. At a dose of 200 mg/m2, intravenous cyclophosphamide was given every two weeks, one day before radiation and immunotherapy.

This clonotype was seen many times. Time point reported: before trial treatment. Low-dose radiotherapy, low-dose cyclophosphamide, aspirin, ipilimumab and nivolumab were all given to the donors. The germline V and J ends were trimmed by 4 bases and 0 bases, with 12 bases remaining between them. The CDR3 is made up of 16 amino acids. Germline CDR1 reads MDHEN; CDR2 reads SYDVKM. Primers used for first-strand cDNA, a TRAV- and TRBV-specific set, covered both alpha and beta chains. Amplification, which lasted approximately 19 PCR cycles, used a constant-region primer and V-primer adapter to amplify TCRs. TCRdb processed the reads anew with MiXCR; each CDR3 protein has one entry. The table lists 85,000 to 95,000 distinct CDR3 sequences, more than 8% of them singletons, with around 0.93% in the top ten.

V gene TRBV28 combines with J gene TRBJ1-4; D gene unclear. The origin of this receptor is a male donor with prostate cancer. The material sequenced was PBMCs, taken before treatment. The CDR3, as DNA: TGTGCCAGCAGTTCTAGACGACCCTCAACTAATGAAAAACTGTTTTTT. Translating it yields CASSSRRPSTNEKLFF.